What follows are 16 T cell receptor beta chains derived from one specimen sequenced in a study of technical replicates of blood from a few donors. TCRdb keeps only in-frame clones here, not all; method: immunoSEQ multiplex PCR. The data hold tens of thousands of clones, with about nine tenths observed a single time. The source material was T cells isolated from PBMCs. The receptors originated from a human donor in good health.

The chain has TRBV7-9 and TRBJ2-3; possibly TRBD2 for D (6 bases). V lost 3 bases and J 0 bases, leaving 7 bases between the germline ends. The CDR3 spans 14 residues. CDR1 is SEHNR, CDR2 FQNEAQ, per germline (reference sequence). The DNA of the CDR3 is TGTGCCAGCAGCTTCGGGGGAAGCACAGATACGCAGTATTTT. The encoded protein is CASSFGGSTDTQYF.

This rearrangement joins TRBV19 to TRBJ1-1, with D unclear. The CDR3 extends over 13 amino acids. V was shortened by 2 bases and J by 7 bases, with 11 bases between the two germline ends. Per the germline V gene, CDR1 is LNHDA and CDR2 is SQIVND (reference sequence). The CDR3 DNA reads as TGTGCCAGTAGTATAACCGGAGTATATGAAGCTTTCTTT. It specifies CASSITGVYEAFF.

The chain's CDR3 is CASSEGQGGETQYF. In DNA, the CDR3 is TGCGCCAGCAGCGAGGGACAGGGCGGAGAGACCCAGTACTTC. The chain uses TRBV4-3 and TRBJ2-5, with 9 bases that match TRBD1. The CDR3 has 14 residues. The trim removed 5 bases at V and 4 bases at J, leaving 5 bases unmatched. CDR1 LGHNA and CDR2 YSLEER come from the germline V gene.

The CDR3 sequence: CASSEAHQGYEQYF. The DNA of the CDR3 is TGTGCCAGCAGTGAAGCGCATCAGGGCTACGAGCAGTACTTC. The gene calls are TRBV6-1 and TRBJ2-7; TRBD1 is a possible D gene (5 bases). This CDR3 is built from 14 residues. V shed 0 bases and J shed 3 bases, with 9 bases lying between them. Germline CDR1 is MNHNS and CDR2 is SASEGT.

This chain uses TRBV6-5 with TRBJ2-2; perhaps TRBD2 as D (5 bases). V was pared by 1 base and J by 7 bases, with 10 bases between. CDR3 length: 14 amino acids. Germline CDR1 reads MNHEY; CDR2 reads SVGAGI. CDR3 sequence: CASSYWETDGELFF. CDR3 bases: TGTGCCAGCAGTTACTGGGAGACGGACGGGGAGCTGTTTTTT.

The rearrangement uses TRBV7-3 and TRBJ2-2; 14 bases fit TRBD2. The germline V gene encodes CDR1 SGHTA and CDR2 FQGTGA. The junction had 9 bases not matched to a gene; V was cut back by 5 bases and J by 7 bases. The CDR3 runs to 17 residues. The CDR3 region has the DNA TGTGCCAGCAGCGGGACTAGCGGGAGTCTATTTGGCGGGGAGCTGTTTTTT. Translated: CASSGTSGSLFGGELFF.

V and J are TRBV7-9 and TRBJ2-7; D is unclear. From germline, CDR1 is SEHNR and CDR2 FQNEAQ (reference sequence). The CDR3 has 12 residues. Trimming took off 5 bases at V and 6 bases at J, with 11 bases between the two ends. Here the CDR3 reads CASSPLSPEQYF. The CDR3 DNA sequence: TGTGCCAGCAGCCCACTATCCCCCGAGCAGTACTTC.

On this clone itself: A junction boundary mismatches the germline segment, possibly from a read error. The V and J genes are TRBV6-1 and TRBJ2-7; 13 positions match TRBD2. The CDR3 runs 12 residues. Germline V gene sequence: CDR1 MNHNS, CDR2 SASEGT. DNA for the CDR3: TGTGCCAGCAGTGCTGCCGGGACTAGCGGGAACTTC. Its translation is CASSAAGTSGNF.

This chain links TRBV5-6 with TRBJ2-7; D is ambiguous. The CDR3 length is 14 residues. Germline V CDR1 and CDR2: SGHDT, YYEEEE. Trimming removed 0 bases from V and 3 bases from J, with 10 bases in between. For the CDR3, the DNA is TGTGCCAGCAGCTTGGGCGGAAACCACTACGAGCAGTACTTC. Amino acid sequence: CASSLGGNHYEQYF.

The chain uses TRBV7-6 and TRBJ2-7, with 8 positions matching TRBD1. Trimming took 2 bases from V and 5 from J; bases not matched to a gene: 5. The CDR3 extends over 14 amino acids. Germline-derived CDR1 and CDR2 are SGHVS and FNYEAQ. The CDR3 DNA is TGTGCCAGCAGCTTAAGGACAGGGCCCAACGAGCAGTACTTC. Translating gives CASSLRTGPNEQYF.

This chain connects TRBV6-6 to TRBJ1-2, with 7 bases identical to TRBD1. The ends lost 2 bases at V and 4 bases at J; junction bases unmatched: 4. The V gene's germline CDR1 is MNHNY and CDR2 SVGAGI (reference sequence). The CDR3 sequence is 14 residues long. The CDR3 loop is CASSYDRVSYGYTF. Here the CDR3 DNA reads TGTGCCAGCAGTTACGACAGGGTGAGCTATGGCTACACCTTC.

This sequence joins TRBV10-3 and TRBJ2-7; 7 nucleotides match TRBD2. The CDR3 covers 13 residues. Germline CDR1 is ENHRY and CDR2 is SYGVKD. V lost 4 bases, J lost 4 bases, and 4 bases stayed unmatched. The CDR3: CAISGTSAYEQYF. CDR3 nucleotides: TGTGCCATCAGTGGAACTAGCGCTTACGAGCAGTACTTC.

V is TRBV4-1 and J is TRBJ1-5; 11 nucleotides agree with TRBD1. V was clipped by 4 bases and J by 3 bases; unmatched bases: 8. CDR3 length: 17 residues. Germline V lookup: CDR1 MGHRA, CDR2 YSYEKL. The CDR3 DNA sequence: TGCGCCAGCAGCCCACGACCGGGACAGGGGGTCAATCAGCCCCAGCATTTT. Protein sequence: CASSPRPGQGVNQPQHF.

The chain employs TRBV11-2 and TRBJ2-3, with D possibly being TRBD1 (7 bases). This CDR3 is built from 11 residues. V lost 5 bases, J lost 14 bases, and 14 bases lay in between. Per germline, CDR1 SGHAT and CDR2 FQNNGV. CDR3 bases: TGTGCCAGCAGCCCAGGGGGGTTAGGGTATTTT. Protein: CASSPGGLGYF. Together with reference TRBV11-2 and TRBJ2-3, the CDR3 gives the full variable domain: EAGVAQSPRYKIIEKRQSVAFWCNPISGHATLYWYQQILGQGPKLLIQFQNNGVVDDSQLPKDRFSAERLKGVDSTLKIQPAKLEDSAVYLCASSPGGLGYFGPGTRLTVL.

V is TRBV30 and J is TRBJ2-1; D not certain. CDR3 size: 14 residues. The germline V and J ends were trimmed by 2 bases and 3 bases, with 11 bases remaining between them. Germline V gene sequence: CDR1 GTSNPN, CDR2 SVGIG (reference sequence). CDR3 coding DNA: TGTGCCTGGAGTAGTGGTAGCCACTACAATGAGCAGTTCTTC. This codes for CAWSSGSHYNEQFF.

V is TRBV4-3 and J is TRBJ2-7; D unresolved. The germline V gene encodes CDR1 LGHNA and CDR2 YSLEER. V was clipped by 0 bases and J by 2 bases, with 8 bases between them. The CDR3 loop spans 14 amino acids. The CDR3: CASSQDWPPYEQYF. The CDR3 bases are TGCGCCAGCAGCCAAGATTGGCCGCCCTACGAGCAGTACTTC.